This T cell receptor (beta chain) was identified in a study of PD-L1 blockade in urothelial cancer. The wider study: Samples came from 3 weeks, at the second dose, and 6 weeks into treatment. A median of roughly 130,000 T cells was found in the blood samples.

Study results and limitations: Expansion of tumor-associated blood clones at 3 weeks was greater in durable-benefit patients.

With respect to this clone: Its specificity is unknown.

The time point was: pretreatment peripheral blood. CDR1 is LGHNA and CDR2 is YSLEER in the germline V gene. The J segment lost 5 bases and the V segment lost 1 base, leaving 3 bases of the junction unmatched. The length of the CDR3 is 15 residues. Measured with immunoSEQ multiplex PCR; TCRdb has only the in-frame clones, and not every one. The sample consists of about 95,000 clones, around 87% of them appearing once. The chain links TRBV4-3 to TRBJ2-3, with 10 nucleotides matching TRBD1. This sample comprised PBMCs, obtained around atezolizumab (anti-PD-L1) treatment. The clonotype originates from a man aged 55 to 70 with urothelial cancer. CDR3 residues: CASSQVGQGGDTQYF. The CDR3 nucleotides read TGCGCCAGCAGCCAAGTTGGACAGGGGGGAGATACGCAGTATTTT.